Below are 2 T cell receptor beta chains sequenced from a single sample in a study of blood T cell repertoires in COVID-19. Clones were read by immunoSEQ multiplex PCR, and TCRdb kept only the in-frame ones, dropping some. The sample includes 240,000 or so clones, more than 70% of them seen just once. The source material was peripheral blood. The origin of the receptors is an elderly man with acute or convalescent COVID-19.

The rearrangement links TRBV11-3 to TRBJ2-3; no firm D call. Trimming left V 0 bases short and J 2 bases short, with 12 bases between. The CDR3 spans 16 residues. The germline gives CDR1 SGHNT, CDR2 YENEEA. CDR3 residues: CASSLDRGPHTDTQYF. The CDR3 nucleotides are TGTGCCAGCAGCTTAGATAGAGGCCCTCACACAGATACGCAGTATTTT.

This clone occurred a few times. The chain recombines TRBV5-1 with TRBJ2-1; 8 bases are a match to TRBD2. J lost 3 bases, V lost 5 bases, and 10 bases had no gene match. Germline values: CDR1 SGHRS, CDR2 YFSETQ. This CDR3 spans 16 amino acids. Written as DNA, the CDR3 is TGCGCCAGCAGACCGGGGGCCAGCGGGAGCTACAATGAGCAGTTCTTC. This encodes CASRPGASGSYNEQFF.